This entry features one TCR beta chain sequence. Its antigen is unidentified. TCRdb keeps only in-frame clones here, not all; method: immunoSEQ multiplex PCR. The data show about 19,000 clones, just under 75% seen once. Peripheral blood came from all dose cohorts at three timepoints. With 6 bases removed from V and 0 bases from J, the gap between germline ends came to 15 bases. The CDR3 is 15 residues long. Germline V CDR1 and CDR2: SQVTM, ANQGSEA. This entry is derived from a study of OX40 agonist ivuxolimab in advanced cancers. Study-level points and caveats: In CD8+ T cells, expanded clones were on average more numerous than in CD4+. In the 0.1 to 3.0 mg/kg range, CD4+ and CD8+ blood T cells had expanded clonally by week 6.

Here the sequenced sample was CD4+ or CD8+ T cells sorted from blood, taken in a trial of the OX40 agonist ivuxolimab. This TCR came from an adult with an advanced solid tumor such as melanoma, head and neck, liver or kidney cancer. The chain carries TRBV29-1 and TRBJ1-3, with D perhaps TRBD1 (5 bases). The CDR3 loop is CSVSTGFYSGNTIYF. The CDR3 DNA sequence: TGCAGCGTCTCTACAGGTTTCTACTCTGGAAACACCATATATTTT.